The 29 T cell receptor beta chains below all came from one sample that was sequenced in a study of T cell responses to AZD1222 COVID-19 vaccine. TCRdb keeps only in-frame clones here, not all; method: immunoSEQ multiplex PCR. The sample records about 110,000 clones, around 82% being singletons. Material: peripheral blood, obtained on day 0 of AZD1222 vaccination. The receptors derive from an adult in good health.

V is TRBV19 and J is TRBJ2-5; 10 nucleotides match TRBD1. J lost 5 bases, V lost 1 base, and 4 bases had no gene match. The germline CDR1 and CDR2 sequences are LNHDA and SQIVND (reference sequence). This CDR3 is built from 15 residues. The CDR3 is CASSIGTGGGETQYF. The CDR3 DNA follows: TGTGCCAGTAGTATAGGGACAGGGGGTGGGGAGACCCAGTACTTC. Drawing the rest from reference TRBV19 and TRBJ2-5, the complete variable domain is DGGITQSPKYLFRKEGQNVTLSCEQNLNHDAMYWYRQDPGQGLRLIYYSQIVNDFQKGDIAEGYSVSREKKESFPLTVTSAQKNPTAFYLCASSIGTGGGETQYFGPGTRLLVL.

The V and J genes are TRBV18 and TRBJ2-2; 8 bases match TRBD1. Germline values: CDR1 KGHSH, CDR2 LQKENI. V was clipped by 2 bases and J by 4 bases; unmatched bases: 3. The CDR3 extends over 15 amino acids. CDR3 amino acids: CASSPETGGTGELFF. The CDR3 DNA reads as TGTGCCAGCTCACCAGAAACAGGGGGCACCGGGGAGCTGTTTTTT. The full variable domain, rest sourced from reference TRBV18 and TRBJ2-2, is NAGVMQNPRHLVRRRGQEARLRCSPMKGHSHVYWYRQLPEEGLKFMVYLQKENIIDESGMPKERFSAEFPKEGPSILRIQQVVRGDSAAYFCASSPETGGTGELFFGEGSRLTVL.

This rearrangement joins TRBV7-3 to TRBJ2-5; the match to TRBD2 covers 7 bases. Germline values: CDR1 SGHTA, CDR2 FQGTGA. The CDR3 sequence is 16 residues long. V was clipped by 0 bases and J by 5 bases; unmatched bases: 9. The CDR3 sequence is CASSLTGGGRQETQYF. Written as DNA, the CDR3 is TGTGCCAGCAGCTTAACCGGGGGAGGGCGACAGGAGACCCAGTACTTC.

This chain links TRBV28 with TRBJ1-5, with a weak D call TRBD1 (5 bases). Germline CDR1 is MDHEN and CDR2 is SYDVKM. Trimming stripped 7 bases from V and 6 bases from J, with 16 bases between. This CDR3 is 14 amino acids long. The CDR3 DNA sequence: TGTGCCAGCATTGCAGGGTCGATGGGTCAGCCCCAGCATTTT. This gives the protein CASIAGSMGQPQHF.

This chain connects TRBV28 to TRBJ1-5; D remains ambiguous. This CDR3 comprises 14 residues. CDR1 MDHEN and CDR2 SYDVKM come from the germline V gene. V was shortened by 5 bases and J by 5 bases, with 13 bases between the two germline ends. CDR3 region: CASSTTAHHQPQHF. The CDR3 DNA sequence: TGTGCCAGCAGTACGACCGCCCATCATCAGCCCCAGCATTTT.

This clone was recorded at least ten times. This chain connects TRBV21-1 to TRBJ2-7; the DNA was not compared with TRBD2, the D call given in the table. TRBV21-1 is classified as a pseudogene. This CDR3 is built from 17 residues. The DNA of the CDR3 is TGTGCCAGCAGCCCCGGGGAGACTAGCGGGGGTAGGGCCGAGCAGTACTTC. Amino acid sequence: CASSPGETSGGRAEQYF.

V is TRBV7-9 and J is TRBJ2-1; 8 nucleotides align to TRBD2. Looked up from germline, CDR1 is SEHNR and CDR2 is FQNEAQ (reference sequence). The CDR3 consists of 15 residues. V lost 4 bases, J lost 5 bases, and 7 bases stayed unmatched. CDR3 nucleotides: TGTGCCAGCAGCTCGACTAGCGAGTGGGACAATGAGCAGTTCTTC. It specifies CASSSTSEWDNEQFF.

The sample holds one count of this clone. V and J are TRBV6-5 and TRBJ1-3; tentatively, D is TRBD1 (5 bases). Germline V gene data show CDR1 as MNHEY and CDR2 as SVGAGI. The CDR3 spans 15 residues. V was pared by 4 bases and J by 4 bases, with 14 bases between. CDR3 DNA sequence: TGTGCCAGCAGTTTGCAGGGTTTTTCCGGAAACACCATATATTTT. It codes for CASSLQGFSGNTIYF.

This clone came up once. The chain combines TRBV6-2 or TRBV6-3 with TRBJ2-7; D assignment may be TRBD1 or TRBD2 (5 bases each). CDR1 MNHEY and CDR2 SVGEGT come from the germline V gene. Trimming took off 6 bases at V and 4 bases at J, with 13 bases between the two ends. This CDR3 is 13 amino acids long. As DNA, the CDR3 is TGTGCCAGCAGCCCCTCGGGACGATACGAGCAGTACTTC. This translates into CASSPSGRYEQYF.

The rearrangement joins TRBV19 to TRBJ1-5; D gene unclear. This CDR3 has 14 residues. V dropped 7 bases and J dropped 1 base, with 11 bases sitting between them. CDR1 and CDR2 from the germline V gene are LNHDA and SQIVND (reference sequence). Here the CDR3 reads CASTPTGSNQPQHF. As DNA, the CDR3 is TGTGCCAGTACCCCCACCGGCAGCAATCAGCCCCAGCATTTT.

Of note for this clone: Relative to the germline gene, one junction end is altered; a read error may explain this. CDR3 loop: CASGFLIEPQCF. CDR3 coding DNA: TGTGCTAGTGGTTTCCTAATAGAGCCACAGTGTTTC. The gene calls are TRBV12-5 and TRBJ1-2; D remains ambiguous. The CDR3 runs 12 residues. Germline V CDR1 and CDR2: LGHNT, FRNRAP.

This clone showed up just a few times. The CDR3 nucleotides are TGTGCCAGCAGCTTAGTCGAGAACACTGAAGCTTTCTTT. Encoded protein: CASSLVENTEAFF. V usage is TRBV7-9 and J usage is TRBJ1-1; D not resolved. The CDR3 runs 13 residues. The V gene's germline CDR1 is SEHNR and CDR2 FQNEAQ (reference sequence). V was pared by 1 base and J by 1 base, with 4 bases between.

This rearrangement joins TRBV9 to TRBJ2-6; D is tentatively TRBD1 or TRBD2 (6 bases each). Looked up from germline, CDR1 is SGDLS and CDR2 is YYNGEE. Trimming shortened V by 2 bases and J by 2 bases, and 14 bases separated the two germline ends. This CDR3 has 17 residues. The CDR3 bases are TGTGCCAGCAGCGTCCCCGTAGGGGGGCCTGGGGCCAACGTCCTGACTTTC. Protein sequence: CASSVPVGGPGANVLTF.

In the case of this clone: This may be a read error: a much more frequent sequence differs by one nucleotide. CDR3 sequence reads: CASSLAGGNTGELFF. DNA for the CDR3: TGTGCCAGCAGCCTAGCGGGGGGGAACACCGGGGAGCTGTTTTTT. The chain carries TRBV6-5 and TRBJ2-2; TRBD2 aligns across 11 bases. This CDR3 is built from 15 residues. V trimming: 6 bases; J trimming: 1 base; junction bases outside the gene matches: 1. Per the germline V gene, CDR1 is MNHEY and CDR2 is SVGAGI.

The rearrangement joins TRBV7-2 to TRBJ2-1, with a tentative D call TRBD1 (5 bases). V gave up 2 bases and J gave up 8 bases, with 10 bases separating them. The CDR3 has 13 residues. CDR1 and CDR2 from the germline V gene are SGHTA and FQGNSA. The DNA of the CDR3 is TGTGCCAGCAGCTTAAGCAGGGTAGATGAGCAGTTCTTC. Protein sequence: CASSLSRVDEQFF.

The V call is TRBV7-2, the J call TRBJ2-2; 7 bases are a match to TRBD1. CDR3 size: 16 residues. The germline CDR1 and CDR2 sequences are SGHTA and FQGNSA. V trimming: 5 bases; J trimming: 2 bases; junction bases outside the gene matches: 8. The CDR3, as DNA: TGTGCCAGCAGCCCGTTGGGGACAGTAAACACCGGGGAGCTGTTTTTT. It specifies CASSPLGTVNTGELFF.

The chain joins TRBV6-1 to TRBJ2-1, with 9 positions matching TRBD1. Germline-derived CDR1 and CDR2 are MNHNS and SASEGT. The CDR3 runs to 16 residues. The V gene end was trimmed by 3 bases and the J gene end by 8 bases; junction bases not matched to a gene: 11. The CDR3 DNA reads TGTGCCAGCAGTGATTCCCGGGACAGGGTGAGGGATGAGCAGTTCTTC. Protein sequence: CASSDSRDRVRDEQFF.

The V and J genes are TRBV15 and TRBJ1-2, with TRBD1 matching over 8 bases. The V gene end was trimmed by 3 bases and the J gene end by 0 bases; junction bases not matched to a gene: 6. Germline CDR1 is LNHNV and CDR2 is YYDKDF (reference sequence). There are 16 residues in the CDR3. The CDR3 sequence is CATSRDRDRTNYGYTF. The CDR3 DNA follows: TGTGCCACCAGCAGGGACCGGGACAGGACTAACTATGGCTACACCTTC. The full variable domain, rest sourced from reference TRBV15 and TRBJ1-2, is DAMVIQNPRYQVTQFGKPVTLSCSQTLNHNVMYWYQQKSSQAPKLLFHYYDKDFNNEADTPDNFQSRRPNTSFCFLDIRSPGLGDTAMYLCATSRDRDRTNYGYTFGSGTRLTVV.

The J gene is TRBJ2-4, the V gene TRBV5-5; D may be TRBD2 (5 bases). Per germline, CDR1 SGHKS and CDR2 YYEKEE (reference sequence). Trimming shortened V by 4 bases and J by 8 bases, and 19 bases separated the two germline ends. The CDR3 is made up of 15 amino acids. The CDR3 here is CASSPGDLIGDIQYF. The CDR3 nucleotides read TGTGCCAGCAGCCCCGGGGATCTAATTGGGGACATTCAGTACTTC. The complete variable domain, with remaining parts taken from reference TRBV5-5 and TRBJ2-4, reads DAGVTQSPTHLIKTRGQQVTLRCSPISGHKSVSWYQQVLGQGPQFIFQYYEKEERGRGNFPDRFSARQFPNYSSELNVNALLLGDSALYLCASSPGDLIGDIQYFGAGTRLSVL.

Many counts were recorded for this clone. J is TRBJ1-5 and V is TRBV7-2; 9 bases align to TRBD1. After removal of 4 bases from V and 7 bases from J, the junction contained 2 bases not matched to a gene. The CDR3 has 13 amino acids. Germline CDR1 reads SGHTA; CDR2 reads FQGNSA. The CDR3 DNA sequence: TGTGCCAGCAGCTCGACAGGGGGGCAGCCCCAGCATTTT. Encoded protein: CASSSTGGQPQHF.

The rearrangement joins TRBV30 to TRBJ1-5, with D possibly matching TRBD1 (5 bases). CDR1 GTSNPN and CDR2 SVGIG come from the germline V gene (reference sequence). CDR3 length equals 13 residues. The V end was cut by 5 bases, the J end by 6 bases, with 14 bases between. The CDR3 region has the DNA TGTGCCTGGGGTATGGGGGGAGGTCAGCCCCAGCATTTT. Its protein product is CAWGMGGGQPQHF.

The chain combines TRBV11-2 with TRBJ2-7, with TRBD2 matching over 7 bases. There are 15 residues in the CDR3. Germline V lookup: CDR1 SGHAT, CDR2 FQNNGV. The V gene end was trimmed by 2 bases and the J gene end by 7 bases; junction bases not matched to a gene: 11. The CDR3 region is CASSLTAGVTTEQYF. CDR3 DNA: TGTGCCAGCAGCTTAACGGCGGGGGTTACTACGGAGCAGTACTTC.

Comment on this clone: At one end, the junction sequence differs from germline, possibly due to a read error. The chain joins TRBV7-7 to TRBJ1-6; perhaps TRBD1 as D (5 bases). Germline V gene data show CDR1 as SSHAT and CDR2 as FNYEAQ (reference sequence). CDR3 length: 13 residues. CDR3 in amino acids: CASSSPSWTPRGF. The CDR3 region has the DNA TGTGCTAGCAGCTCCCCCTCCTGGACACCCCGGGGATTT.

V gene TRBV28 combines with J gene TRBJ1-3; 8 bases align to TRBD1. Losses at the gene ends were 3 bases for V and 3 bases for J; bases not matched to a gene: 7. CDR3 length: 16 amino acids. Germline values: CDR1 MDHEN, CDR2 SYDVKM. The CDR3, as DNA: TGTGCCAGCAGTTTGCCATCAGGGGGCAATGGAAACACCATATATTTT. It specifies CASSLPSGGNGNTIYF.

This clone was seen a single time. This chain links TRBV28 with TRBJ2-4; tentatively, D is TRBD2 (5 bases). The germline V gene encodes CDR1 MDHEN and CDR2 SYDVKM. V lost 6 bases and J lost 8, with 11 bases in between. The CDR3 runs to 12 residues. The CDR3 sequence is CASSQLGDIQYF. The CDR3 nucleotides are TGTGCCAGCAGCCAACTGGGAGACATTCAGTACTTC.

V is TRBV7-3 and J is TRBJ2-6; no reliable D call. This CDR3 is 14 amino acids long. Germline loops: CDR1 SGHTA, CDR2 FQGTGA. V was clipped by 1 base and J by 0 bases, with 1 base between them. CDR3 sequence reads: CASSLSSGANVLTF. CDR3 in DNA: TGTGCCAGCAGCTTAAGCTCTGGGGCCAACGTCCTGACTTTC.

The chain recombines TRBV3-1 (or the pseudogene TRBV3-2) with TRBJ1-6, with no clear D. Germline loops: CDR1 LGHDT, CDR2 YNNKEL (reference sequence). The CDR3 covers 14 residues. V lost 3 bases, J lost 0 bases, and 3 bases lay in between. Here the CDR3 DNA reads TGTGCCAGCAGCCAGGGCTCCTATAATTCACCCCTCCACTTT. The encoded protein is CASSQGSYNSPLHF.

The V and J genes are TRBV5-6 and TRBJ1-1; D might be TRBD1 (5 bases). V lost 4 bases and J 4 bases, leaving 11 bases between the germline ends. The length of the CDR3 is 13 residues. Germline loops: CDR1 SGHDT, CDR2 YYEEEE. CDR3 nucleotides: TGTGCCAGCAGCCTGGGGACGGGCACTGAAGCTTTCTTT. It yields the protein CASSLGTGTEAFF.

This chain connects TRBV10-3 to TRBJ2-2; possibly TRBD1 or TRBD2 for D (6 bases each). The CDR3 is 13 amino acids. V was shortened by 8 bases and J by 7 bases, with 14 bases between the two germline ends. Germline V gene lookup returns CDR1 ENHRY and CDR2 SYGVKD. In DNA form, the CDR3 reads TGTGCCATCGCGGGACAATTGTACGGGGAGCTGTTTTTT. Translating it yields CAIAGQLYGELFF.